Listed below are T cell receptor beta chains from one sample, sequenced in a study of OX40 agonist ivuxolimab in advanced cancers. Profiled with immunoSEQ multiplex PCR; TCRdb holds only in-frame clones, not every one. The table records approximately 80,000 clones, 75% to 95% of them present only once. The input for sequencing was CD4+ or CD8+ T cells sorted from blood, taken in a trial of the OX40 agonist ivuxolimab. All receptors come from an adult with an advanced solid tumor such as melanoma, head and neck, liver or kidney cancer. CDR3s include the opening cysteine and the closing phenylalanine or tryptophan. Where a row states a size, it is once, few, many or the class of an expanded clone; other rows omit it.

v_gene	j_gene	abundance	CDR3aa
TRBV11-2	TRBJ2-2	.	CASSQGLAGNTGELFF
TRBV18	TRBJ1-5	.	CASSLGGTGEQPQHF
TRBV28	TRBJ1-1	.	CASSLDLNTEAFF
TRBV2	TRBJ2-1	few	CASSVAKYNEQFF
TRBV4-2	TRBJ2-3	.	CASSLLAGVVSDTQYF
TRBV6-1	TRBJ1-1	.	CASSWQTNTEAFF
TRBV30	TRBJ1-1	.	CAWSVRGLVTEAFF
TRBV5-4	TRBJ1-2	.	CASSSTLLDGYTF
TRBV20-1	TRBJ1-4	.	CSALVNEKLFF
TRBV28	TRBJ1-2	.	CASSGPYYGYTF
TRBV19	TRBJ2-1	.	CASSITGTSGNEQFF
TRBV7-9	TRBJ2-7	.	CATSSRTVYEQYF
TRBV15	TRBJ1-4	.	CATRAGGQGEEKLFF
TRBV28	TRBJ1-5	once	CASSIPPNQPQHF
TRBV7-2	TRBJ2-3	.	CASSLSMFGGSSTDTQYF
TRBV2	TRBJ1-2	once	CASSEEPANYGYTF
TRBV7-2	TRBJ2-7	.	CASSLAGGTSYEQYF
TRBV11-2	TRBJ2-7	once	CASSSQAGGAYEQYF
TRBV7-9	TRBJ1-4	.	CASSHSQGAKNEKLFF
TRBV11-3	TRBJ1-2	once	CASSLQQGRYYGYTF
TRBV4-3	TRBJ2-3	.	CASSQDITDTQYF
TRBV28	TRBJ2-7	.	CASSLAGTNTYEQYF
TRBV20-1	TRBJ1-2	.	CSSNRARYTF
TRBV28	TRBJ2-7	.	CASSLGWDSYEQYF
TRBV27	TRBJ1-2	.	CASSLSGKYGYTF
TRBV6-5	TRBJ1-1	.	CASSYGREGEAFF
TRBV29-1	TRBJ2-2	once	CSAEKVPGQELFF
TRBV6-5	TRBJ2-5	.	CASSYSTLGGAQYF